This TCR beta chain was retrieved from a study of blood T cell repertoires in COVID-19. Study-level information: There were acute and convalescent COVID-19 samples, and they came from the United States, Italy and Spain.

Adults between about 18 and 95 years of age took part from 20 to 25 US areas. The germline gives CDR1 SGHNT, CDR2 YYREEE (reference sequence). This CDR3 spans 16 amino acids. Trimming at V came to 4 bases and at J to 4 bases, leaving 7 bases not matched to a gene. Per the original methods: The authors estimated nucleated cell counts from reference gene primer amplification. The assay was immunoSEQ multiplex PCR, and TCRdb's table has in-frame clones only and misses some. V and J calls and clone size follow that table, whereas D and trimming were derived from the DNA. Here the sample spans some 260,000 clones, roughly 91% being singletons.

The origin of this receptor is a man aged 35 to 55 who had recovered from COVID-19. The sample taken for sequencing was PBMCs or T cells enriched from blood (not recorded which). The chain uses TRBV5-4 and TRBJ2-2, with 10 bases lining up with TRBD1. CDR3 DNA sequence: TGTGCCAGCAGCCCGTATAGGGACAGGGGCACCGGGGAGCTGTTTTTT. The encoded protein is CASSPYRDRGTGELFF.